The next 3 T cell receptor beta chains were all read from a single sample in a study of blood T cell repertoires in COVID-19. Method: immunoSEQ multiplex PCR; TCRdb's copy keeps in-frame clones and lacks some. The sample carries fewer than 300,000 clones, roughly 84% recorded once. The sample comprised peripheral blood. These receptors all come from a woman under 30 with acute or convalescent COVID-19.

The J gene is TRBJ1-1, the V gene TRBV18; 11 bases match TRBD1. V shed 4 bases and J 5 bases; nucleotides not matched to a gene: 3. The CDR3 is 14 residues long. CDR1 and CDR2 (germline): KGHSH, LQKENI. Here the CDR3 reads CASSRDRGVTEAFF. The CDR3 DNA is TGTGCCAGCTCACGGGACAGGGGGGTAACTGAAGCTTTCTTT.

This chain links TRBV18 with TRBJ2-7, with 10 bases that match TRBD1. This CDR3 is 15 amino acids long. Per the germline V gene, CDR1 is KGHSH and CDR2 is LQKENI. Germline trimming cut 6 bases from V and 4 bases from J; bases unmatched to any gene: 9. The CDR3: CASSQGGDRGYEQYF. CDR3 sequence (DNA): TGTGCCAGCTCGCAGGGTGGGGACAGGGGATACGAGCAGTACTTC.

This clone has just a few counts. The V and J genes are TRBV19 and TRBJ2-2, with 9 bases fitting TRBD1. Trimming at V came to 7 bases and at J to 6 bases, leaving 9 bases not matched to a gene. The CDR3 spans 15 residues. Germline CDR1 and CDR2: LNHDA and SQIVND (reference sequence). CDR3 in amino acids: CASMGWDRASGELFF. In DNA form, the CDR3 reads TGTGCCAGTATGGGGTGGGACAGGGCCTCCGGGGAGCTGTTTTTT.